Here is one T cell receptor (beta chain) with its context. Its matching antigen is unknown. The source of the sample is a study of cytomegalovirus exposure and HLA in healthy donors. Study outcomes and limitations: The study recorded more than 150 TCR beta chains that were cytomegalovirus-associated. Later examination showed HLA-associated TCR beta chains had greater clonal expansion than equally common others.

The germline gives CDR1 SEHNR, CDR2 FQNEAQ (reference sequence). This CDR3 contains 14 residues. Trimming shortened V by 6 bases and J by 7 bases, and 18 bases separated the two germline ends. The PCR had 60 Vbeta and 13 Jbeta primers. The data were produced by immunoSEQ multiplex PCR, yet TCRdb's version contains in-frame clones alone and is incomplete. Of roughly 170,000 clones listed, about four fifths are singletons. Sequencing used PBMCs. This receptor was obtained from a man aged 50 to 60 in good health and CMV-seronegative. The chain joins TRBV7-9 to TRBJ1-1; no firm D call. The CDR3 loop is CASSLGVGRSEAFF. CDR3 in DNA: TGTGCCAGCAGTCTCGGGGTCGGGAGGAGTGAAGCTTTCTTT.